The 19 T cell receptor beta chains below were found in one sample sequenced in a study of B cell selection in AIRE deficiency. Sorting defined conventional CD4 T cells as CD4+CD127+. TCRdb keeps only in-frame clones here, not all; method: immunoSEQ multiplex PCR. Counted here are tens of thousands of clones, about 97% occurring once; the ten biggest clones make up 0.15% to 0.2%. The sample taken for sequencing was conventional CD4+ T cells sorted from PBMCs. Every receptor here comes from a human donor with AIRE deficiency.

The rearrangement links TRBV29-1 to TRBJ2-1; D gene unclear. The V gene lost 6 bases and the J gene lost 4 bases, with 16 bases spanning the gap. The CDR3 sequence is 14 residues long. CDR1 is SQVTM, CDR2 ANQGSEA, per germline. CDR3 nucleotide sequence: TGCAGCGTCCACTATGGACGGGCTTACAATGAGCAGTTCTTC. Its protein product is CSVHYGRAYNEQFF.

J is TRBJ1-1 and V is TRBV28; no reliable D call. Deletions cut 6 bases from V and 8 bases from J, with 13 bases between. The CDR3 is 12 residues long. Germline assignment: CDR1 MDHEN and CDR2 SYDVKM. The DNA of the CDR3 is TGTGCCAGCAGGTCAGACTCAAGAGAAGCTTTCTTT. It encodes CASRSDSREAFF.

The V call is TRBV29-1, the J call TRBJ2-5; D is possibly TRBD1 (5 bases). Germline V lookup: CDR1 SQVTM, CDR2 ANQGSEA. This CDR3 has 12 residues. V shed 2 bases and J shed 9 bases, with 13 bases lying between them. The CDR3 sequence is CSVEMDTFSQYF. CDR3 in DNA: TGCAGCGTTGAAATGGACACCTTCTCCCAGTACTTC.

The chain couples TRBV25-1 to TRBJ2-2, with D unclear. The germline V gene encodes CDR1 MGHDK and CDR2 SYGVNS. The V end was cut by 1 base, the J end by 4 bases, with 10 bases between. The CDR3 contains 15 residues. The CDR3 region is CASSESRAITGELFF. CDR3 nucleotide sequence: TGTGCCAGCAGTGAATCCCGGGCCATCACCGGGGAGCTGTTTTTT. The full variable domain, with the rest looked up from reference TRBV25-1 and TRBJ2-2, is EADIYQTPRYLVIGTGKKITLECSQTMGHDKMYWYQQDPGMELHLIHYSYGVNSTEKGDLSSESTVSRIRTEHFPLTLESARPSHTSQYLCASSESRAITGELFFGEGSRLTVL.

CDR3 protein: CASSLGQTDYEQYF. The DNA of the CDR3 is TGTGCCAGCAGTTTGGGACAGACGGACTACGAGCAGTACTTC. The chain couples TRBV6-1 to TRBJ2-7; 7 bases line up with TRBD1. Germline V gene data show CDR1 as MNHNS and CDR2 as SASEGT. CDR3 length equals 14 residues. V was pared by 5 bases and J by 3 bases, with 7 bases of the junction left unmatched.

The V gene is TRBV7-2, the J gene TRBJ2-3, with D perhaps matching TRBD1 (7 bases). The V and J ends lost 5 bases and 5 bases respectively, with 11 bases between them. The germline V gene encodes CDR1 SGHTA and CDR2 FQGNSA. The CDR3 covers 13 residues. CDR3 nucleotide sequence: TGTGCCAGCAGCCGGCAGGGGGGAGATACGCAGTATTTT. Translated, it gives CASSRQGGDTQYF. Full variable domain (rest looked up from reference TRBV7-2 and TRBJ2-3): GAGVSQSPSNKVTEKGKDVELRCDPISGHTALYWYRQSLGQGLEFLIYFQGNSAPDKSGLPSDRFSAERTGGSVSTLTIQRTQQEDSAVYLCASSRQGGDTQYFGPGTRLTVL.

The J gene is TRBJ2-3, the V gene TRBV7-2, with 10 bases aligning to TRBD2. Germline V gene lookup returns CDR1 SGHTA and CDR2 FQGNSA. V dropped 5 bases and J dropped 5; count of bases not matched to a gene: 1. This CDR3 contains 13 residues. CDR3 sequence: CASSRLAGDTQYF. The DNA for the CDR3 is TGTGCCAGCAGCCGACTAGCGGGAGATACGCAGTATTTT.

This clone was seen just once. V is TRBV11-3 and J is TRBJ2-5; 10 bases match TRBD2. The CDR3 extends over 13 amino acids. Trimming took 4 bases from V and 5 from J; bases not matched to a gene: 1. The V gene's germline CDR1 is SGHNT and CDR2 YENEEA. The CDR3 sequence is CASSSSGSETQYF. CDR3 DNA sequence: TGTGCCAGCAGCTCTAGCGGGAGCGAGACCCAGTACTTC.

CDR3 region: CASSLIAGDYGYTF. The CDR3 nucleotides are TGTGCCAGCAGTTTGATCGCAGGGGACTATGGCTACACCTTC. V is TRBV28 and J is TRBJ1-2, with D possibly matching TRBD1 (6 bases). Per germline, CDR1 MDHEN and CDR2 SYDVKM. This CDR3 is built from 14 residues. V was shortened by 3 bases and J by 3 bases, with 11 bases between the two germline ends.

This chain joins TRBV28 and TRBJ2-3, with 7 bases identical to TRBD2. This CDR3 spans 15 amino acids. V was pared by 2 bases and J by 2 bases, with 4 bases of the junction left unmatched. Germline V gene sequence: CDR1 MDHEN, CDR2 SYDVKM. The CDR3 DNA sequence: TGTGCCAGCAGTTTACCAGCGGGATTCACAGATACGCAGTATTTT. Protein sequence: CASSLPAGFTDTQYF.

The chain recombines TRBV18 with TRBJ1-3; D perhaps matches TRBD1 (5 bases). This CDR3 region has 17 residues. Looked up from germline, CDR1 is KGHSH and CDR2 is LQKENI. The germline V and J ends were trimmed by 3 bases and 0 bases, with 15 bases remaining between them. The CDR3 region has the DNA TGTGCCAGCTCACCCACCTCCCAGGGTCACTCTGGAAACACCATATATTTT. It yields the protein CASSPTSQGHSGNTIYF.

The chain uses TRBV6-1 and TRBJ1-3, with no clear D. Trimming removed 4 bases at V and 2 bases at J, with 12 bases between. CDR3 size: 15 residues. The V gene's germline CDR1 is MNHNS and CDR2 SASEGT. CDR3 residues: CASSAERSTGNTIYF. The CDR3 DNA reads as TGTGCCAGCAGTGCTGAGCGTAGTACTGGAAACACCATATATTTT.

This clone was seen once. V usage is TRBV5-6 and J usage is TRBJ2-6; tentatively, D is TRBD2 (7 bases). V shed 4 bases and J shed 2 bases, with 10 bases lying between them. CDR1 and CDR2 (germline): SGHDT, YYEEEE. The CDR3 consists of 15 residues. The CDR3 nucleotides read TGTGCCAGCAGCCGAGGGGGGGCTGGGGCCAACGTCCTGACTTTC. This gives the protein CASSRGGAGANVLTF.

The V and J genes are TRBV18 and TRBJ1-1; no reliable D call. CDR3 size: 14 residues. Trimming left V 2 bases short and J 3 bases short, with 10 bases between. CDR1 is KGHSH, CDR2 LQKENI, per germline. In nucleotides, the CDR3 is TGTGCCAGCTCACCAAGGGTCCAGGACACTGAAGCTTTCTTT. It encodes CASSPRVQDTEAFF.

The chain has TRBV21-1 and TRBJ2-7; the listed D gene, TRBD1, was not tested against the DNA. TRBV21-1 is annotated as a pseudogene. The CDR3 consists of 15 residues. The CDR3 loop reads CASSILQGGTYEQYF. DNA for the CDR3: TGTGCCAGCAGCATCCTACAAGGGGGAACCTACGAGCAGTACTTC.

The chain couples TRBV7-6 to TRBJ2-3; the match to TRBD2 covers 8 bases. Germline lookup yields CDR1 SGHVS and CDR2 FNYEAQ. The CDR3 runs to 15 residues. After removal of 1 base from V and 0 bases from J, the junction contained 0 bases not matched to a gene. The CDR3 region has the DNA TGTGCCAGCAGCTTAGGACTAGCGAGCACAGATACGCAGTATTTT. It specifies CASSLGLASTDTQYF.

The CDR3 is CASSAHRGGVYEQFF. CDR3 nucleotide sequence: TGTGCCAGCAGTGCGCACAGGGGGGGCGTGTATGAGCAGTTCTTC. V is TRBV27 and J is TRBJ2-1; a possible D gene is TRBD1 (8 bases). V lost 5 bases, J lost 8 bases, and 19 bases lay in between. This CDR3 spans 15 amino acids. Germline lookup yields CDR1 MNHEY and CDR2 SMNVEV (reference sequence).

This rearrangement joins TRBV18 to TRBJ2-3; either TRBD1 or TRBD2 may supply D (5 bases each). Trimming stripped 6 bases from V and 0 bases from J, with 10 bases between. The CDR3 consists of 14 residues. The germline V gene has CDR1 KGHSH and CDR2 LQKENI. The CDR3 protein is CASSGTVSTDTQYF. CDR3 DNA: TGTGCCAGCTCTGGGACGGTTAGCACAGATACGCAGTATTTT.

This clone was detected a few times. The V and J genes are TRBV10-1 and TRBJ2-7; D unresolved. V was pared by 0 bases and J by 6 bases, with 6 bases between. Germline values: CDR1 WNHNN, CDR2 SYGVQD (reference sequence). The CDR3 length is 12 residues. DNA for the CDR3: TGCGCCAGCAGTGAGTCTCCAGGCGAGCAGTACTTC. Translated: CASSESPGEQYF.